This TCR beta chain was sequenced during a study of CD8 T cells in Susac syndrome. Overall study: There were about six sequenced Susac syndrome patients with active disease and eight or nine in remission. The Susac syndrome patients were therapy-naive, on corticosteroids, or on intravenous immunoglobulin alone at blood draw.

With random hexamers, roughly 0.45 to 1 ug RNA was reverse transcribed. Each CDR3 protein gets one entry after TCRdb re-called the immunoSEQ multiplex PCR reads with MiXCR. The sample shows under 95,000 distinct CDR3 sequences, around 94% of them seen only once. Trimming at V came to 7 bases and at J to 4 bases, leaving 12 bases not matched to a gene. The CDR3 length is 17 residues. The sample consisted of CD4+ T cells from PBMCs. This TCR came from a human donor with Susac syndrome. The chain recombines TRBV12-3 or TRBV12-4 with TRBJ2-2; 10 bases line up with TRBD2. The CDR3 region is CASIAGSGGWSTGELFF. The CDR3 DNA is TGTGCCAGCATCGCAGGTAGCGGGGGGTGGAGCACCGGGGAGCTGTTTTTT.